This T cell receptor beta chain originates from a study of blood T cell repertoires in COVID-19. In the original workflow: The authors estimated nucleated cell counts from reference gene primer amplification. Assay used: immunoSEQ multiplex PCR; TCRdb lists only in-frame clones, some missing. V and J calls and clone size come straight from that table; D and trimming were deduced from the DNA. This sample has about 58,000 clones, with about 90% found just once. Sequencing was done on a sample of peripheral blood. The receptor was derived from a man between 60 and 75 years old with active COVID-19.

Written as DNA, the CDR3 is TGCAGCGTTGAAGTGATTGTGGGACAGGGAAACCCCTACGAGCAGTACTTC. This translates into CSVEVIVGQGNPYEQYF. V is TRBV29-1 and J is TRBJ2-7, with 9 bases lining up with TRBD1. J gave up 2 bases and V 1 base, and 12 bases lay outside the gene matches. Germline CDR1 SQVTM, CDR2 ANQGSEA. This CDR3 spans 17 amino acids.